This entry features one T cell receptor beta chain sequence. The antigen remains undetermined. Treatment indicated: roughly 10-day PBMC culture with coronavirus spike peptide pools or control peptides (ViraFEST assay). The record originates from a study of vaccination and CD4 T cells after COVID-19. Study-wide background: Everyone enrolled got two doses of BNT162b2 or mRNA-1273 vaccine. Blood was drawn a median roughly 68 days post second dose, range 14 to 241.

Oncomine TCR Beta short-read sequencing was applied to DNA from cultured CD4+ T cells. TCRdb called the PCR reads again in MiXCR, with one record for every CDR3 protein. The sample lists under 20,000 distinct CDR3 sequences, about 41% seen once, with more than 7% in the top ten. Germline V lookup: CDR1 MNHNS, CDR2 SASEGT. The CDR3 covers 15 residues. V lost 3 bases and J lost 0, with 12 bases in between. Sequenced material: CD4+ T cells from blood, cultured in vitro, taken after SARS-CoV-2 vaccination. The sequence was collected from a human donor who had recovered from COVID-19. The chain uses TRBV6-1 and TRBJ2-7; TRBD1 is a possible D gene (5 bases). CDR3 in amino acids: CASSDREVISYEQYF. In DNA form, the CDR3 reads TGTGCCAGCAGTGACAGGGAAGTAATCTCCTACGAGCAGTACTTC.